This T cell receptor (beta chain) appears in the sequencing data of a study of neurological immune-mediated disorders. Study-level findings and limits: Because no CDR3 amino acid sequences were shared across subjects by expanded clones, private repertoires were suggested in all groups.

Germline CDR1 is DFQATT and CDR2 is SNEGSKA (reference sequence). This CDR3 region has 17 residues. The ends lost 1 base at V and 0 bases at J; junction bases unmatched: 12. In its sample, this clonotype was seen many times. Its antigen is not known. The sample's time point: longitudinal time-point 3. A total of 2 million PBMCs stored at -80 degrees C provided the unsorted libraries. TCRdb reprocessed the 5' RACE reads with MiXCR, giving one entry per CDR3 protein. This table has more than 100,000 distinct CDR3 sequences, about a tenth appearing once. The source is a female donor with HTLV-1-associated myelopathy (HAM/TSP). The specimen sequenced was PBMCs. The chain combines TRBV20-1 with TRBJ2-7; 7 bases map to TRBD1. The CDR3: CSARAIIRTGPSYEQYF. The DNA for the CDR3 is TGCAGTGCTAGAGCCATAATACGGACAGGACCCTCCTACGAGCAGTACTTC.